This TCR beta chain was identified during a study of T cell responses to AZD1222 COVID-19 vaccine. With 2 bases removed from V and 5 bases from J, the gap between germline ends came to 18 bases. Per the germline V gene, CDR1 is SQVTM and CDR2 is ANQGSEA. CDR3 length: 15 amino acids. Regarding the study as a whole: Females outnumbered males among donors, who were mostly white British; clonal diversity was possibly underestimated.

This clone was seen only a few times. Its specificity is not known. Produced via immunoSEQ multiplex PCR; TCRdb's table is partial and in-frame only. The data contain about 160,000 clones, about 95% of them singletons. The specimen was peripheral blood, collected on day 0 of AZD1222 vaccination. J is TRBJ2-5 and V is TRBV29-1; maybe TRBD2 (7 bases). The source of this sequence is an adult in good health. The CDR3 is CSVEREGGGSETQYF. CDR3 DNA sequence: TGCAGCGTTGAACGAGAGGGAGGGGGGAGCGAGACCCAGTACTTC.